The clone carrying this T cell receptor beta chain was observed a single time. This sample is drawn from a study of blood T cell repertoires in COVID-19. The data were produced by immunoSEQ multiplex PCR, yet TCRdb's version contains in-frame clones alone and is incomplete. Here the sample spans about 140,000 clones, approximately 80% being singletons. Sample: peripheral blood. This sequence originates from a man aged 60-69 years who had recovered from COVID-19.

CDR3 residues: CALSGYNSPLHF. The CDR3 nucleotides are TGTGCCCTGTCGGGATATAATTCACCCCTCCACTTT. V gene TRBV6-6 combines with J gene TRBJ1-6; D uncertain. This CDR3 region has 12 residues. V dropped 11 bases and J dropped 4 bases, with 9 bases sitting between them. Germline V CDR1 and CDR2: MNHNY, SVGAGI (reference sequence).